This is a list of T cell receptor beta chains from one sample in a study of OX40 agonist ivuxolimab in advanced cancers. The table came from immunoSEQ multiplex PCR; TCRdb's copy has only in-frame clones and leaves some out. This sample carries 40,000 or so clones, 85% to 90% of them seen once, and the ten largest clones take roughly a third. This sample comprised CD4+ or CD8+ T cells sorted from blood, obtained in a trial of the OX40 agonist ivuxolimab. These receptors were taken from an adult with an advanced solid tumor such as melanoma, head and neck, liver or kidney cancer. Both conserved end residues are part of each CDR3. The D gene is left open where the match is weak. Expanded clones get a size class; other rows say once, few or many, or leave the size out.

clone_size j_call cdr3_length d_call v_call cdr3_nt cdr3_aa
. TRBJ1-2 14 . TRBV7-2 TGTGCCAGCAGCTTAGCGCGGGGGTTTCATGGCTACACCTTC CASSLARGFHGYTF
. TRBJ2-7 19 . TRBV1 TGCACCAGCAGCCAAGAGCGCTTTGTTCATCCGGGGGGACCCTACGAGCAGTACTTC CTSSQERFVHPGGPYEQYF
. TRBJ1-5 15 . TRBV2 TGTGCCAGCAGTGAATCTTACAGGCCGAATCAGCCCCAGCATTTT CASSESYRPNQPQHF
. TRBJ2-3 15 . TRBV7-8 TGTGCCAGCAGCTTAGCGTGGGGGAGCACAGATACGCAGTATTTT CASSLAWGSTDTQYF
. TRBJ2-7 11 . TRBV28 TGTGCCAGCAGGCGAAAGTTCGAGCAGTACTTC CASRRKFEQYF
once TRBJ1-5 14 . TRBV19 TGTGCCAGTAGTATTCAGAGGGATTGGCAGCCCCAGCATTTT CASSIQRDWQPQHF
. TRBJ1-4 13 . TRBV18 TGTGCCAGCTCAAGGACACATAATGAAAAACTGTTTTTT CASSRTHNEKLFF
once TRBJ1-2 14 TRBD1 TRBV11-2 TGTGCCAGCAGGGCCGGGACAGGGTCGGGAGGCTACACCTTC CASRAGTGSGGYTF
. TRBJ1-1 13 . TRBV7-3 TGTGCCAGCAGCTTACAGGGAGACACTGAAGCTTTCTTT CASSLQGDTEAFF
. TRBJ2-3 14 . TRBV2 TGTGCCAGCAGTGAAGGAGTTAGTGCTGGTACGCAGTATTTT CASSEGVSAGTQYF
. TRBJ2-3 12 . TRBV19 TGTGCCAGTAGTCTTAGCACAGATACGCAGTATTTT CASSLSTDTQYF